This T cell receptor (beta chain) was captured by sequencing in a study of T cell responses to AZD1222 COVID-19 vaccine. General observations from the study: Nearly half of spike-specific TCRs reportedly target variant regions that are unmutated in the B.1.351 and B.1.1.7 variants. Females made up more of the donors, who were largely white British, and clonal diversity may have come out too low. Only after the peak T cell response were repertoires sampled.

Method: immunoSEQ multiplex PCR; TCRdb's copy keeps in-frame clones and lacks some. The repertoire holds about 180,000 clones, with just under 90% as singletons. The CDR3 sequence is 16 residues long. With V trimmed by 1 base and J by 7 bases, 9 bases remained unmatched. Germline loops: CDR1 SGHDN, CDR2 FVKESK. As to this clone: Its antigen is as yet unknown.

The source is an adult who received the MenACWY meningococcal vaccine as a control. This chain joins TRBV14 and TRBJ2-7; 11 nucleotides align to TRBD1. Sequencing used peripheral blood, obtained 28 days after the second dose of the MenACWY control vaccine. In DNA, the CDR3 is TGTGCCAGCAGCCAAGCACGGACAGGGGGCGCGGGGGAGCAGTACTTC. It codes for CASSQARTGGAGEQYF.